Listed below are T cell receptor beta chains from one sample, sequenced in a study of blood T cell repertoires in COVID-19. Data came from immunoSEQ multiplex PCR; TCRdb stores just in-frame clones and leaves some out. This sample carries fewer than 45,000 clones, over 60% of them seen once, and the ten largest clones take 1.5% to 2.5%. Sequences were obtained from peripheral blood. These receptors originate from a man aged 55 to 69 with active COVID-19. Each CDR3 is given with its conserved first and last residue. D genes are given only for firm matches. Some rows have no size entry. The others give once, few or many, or a class for an expanded clone.

clone size	D gene	V gene	J gene	CDR3 protein	CDR3 DNA
NA	TRBD2	TRBV6-6	TRBJ2-1	CASLAIAGGLGEQFF	TGTGCCAGCTTGGCCATAGCGGGGGGGCTAGGTGAGCAGTTCTTC
few	NA	TRBV15	TRBJ1-4	CATSQFRGVGEKLFF	TGTGCCACCAGCCAATTCAGGGGTGTCGGTGAAAAACTGTTTTTT
NA	TRBD1	TRBV5-1	TRBJ2-7	CASSITGVSSYEQYF	TGCGCCAGCAGTATCACAGGGGTGAGCTCCTACGAGCAGTACTTC
NA	TRBD2	TRBV5-4	TRBJ2-1	CASSDTSGGAGEQFF	TGTGCCAGCAGCGACACTAGCGGGGGGGCCGGTGAGCAGTTCTTC
NA	TRBD1	TRBV6-2/TRBV6-3	TRBJ1-5	CASSDRGPQPQHF	TGTGCCAGCAGCGACAGGGGGCCTCAGCCCCAGCATTTT
NA	NA	TRBV19	TRBJ1-2	CASNAGFSNYGYTF	TGTGCCAGTAACGCGGGTTTTTCAAACTATGGCTACACCTTC
NA	NA	TRBV3-1/TRBV3-2	TRBJ2-6	CASSHTGGLGANVLTF	TGTGCCAGCAGCCATACTGGAGGGCTTGGGGCCAACGTCCTGACTTTC
NA	TRBD2	TRBV5-4	TRBJ2-7	CASSPGGAGYEQYF	TGTGCCAGCAGCCCCGGGGGGGCGGGCTACGAGCAGTACTTC
NA	NA	TRBV5-5	TRBJ1-1	CASSLQGGTEAFF	TGTGCCAGCAGCTTGCAGGGAGGCACTGAAGCTTTCTTT
NA	TRBD1	TRBV27	TRBJ1-1	CASSPTRTGGPVHTEAFF	TGTGCCAGCAGTCCCACTAGGACAGGGGGGCCAGTACACACTGAAGCTTTCTTT
NA	TRBD2	TRBV18	TRBJ2-1	CASSAGDSYNEQFF	TGTGCCAGCTCGGCGGGGGACTCCTACAATGAGCAGTTCTTC
NA	NA	TRBV11-2	TRBJ2-1	CASSVDRFGEQFF	TGTGCCAGCAGCGTTGACAGGTTTGGCGAGCAGTTCTTC
NA	NA	TRBV11-2	TRBJ2-3	CASSSKTSTDTQYF	TGTGCCAGCAGCTCGAAGACTAGCACAGATACGCAGTATTTT
NA	NA	TRBV7-8	TRBJ1-1	CASKLGGETEAFF	TGTGCCAGCAAACTGGGGGGGGAGACTGAAGCTTTCTTT
NA	TRBD1	TRBV30	TRBJ2-5	CAWSEDRVETQYF	TGTGCCTGGAGCGAGGACAGGGTAGAGACCCAGTACTTC
few	TRBD1	TRBV19	TRBJ2-7	CASSMRGPPYEQYF	TGTGCCAGTAGTATGAGGGGGCCGCCGTACGAGCAGTACTTC
NA	NA	TRBV14	TRBJ1-2	CASSQEGLHF	TGTGCCAGCAGCCAAGAGGGCCTTCATTTC
NA	NA	TRBV7-2	TRBJ2-7	CASSNTGVYEQYF	TGTGCCAGCAGCAATACAGGTGTCTACGAGCAGTACTTC
NA	NA	TRBV5-8	TRBJ1-1	CASSLWGDTEAFF	TGTGCCAGCAGCTTGTGGGGGGACACTGAAGCTTTCTTT
NA	NA	TRBV6-1	TRBJ1-6	CASSEVEGDNSPLHF	TGTGCCAGCAGTGAAGTTGAAGGGGATAATTCACCCCTCCACTTT
NA	NA	TRBV6-5	TRBJ1-4	CASSFGADSQFF	TGTGCCAGCAGTTTCGGCGCGGATAGCCAGTTTTTT
once	NA	TRBV7-2	TRBJ2-1	CASSLAQVRAHEQFF	TGTGCCAGCAGCTTAGCGCAGGTCAGGGCCCATGAGCAGTTCTTC
NA	NA	TRBV6-2/TRBV6-3	TRBJ1-1	CASSYEGDTEAFF	TGTGCCAGCAGTTATGAAGGGGACACTGAAGCTTTCTTT
NA	NA	TRBV12-5	TRBJ1-2	CASGSDPGAVGYTF	TGTGCTAGTGGGTCCGATCCTGGGGCGGTTGGCTACACCTTC
NA	NA	TRBV5-1	TRBJ1-3	CASRQDTNSGNTIYF	TGCGCCAGCAGACAGGACACAAACTCTGGAAACACCATATATTTT
NA	TRBD1	TRBV28	TRBJ2-7	CASTPPGTGNSYEQYF	TGTGCCAGCACTCCACCCGGGACAGGTAACTCCTACGAGCAGTACTTC
NA	TRBD2	TRBV7-2	TRBJ2-1	CASSLWTSGISYNEQFF	TGTGCCAGCAGCTTGTGGACTAGCGGGATTTCCTACAATGAGCAGTTCTTC
few	NA	TRBV10-3	TRBJ2-6	CAIRPEGGANVLTF	TGTGCCATCAGGCCCGAGGGAGGGGCCAACGTCCTGACTTTC
NA	NA	TRBV9	TRBJ1-2	CASSVAGGTQGYGYTF	TGTGCCAGCAGCGTAGCGGGGGGGACTCAGGGGTATGGCTACACCTTC
NA	NA	TRBV9	TRBJ1-4	CASSVGLQTGEKLFF	TGTGCCAGCAGCGTAGGACTTCAAACAGGTGAAAAACTGTTTTTT